This entry concerns a single TCR beta chain. The data were taken from a study of cytomegalovirus exposure and HLA in healthy donors. The PCR made use of 60 Vbeta and 13 Jbeta primers. This table comes from immunoSEQ multiplex PCR, and its TCRdb copy is limited to in-frame clones, with some not included. This sample has 150,000 to 200,000 clones, with 81% found just once. Material: PBMCs. The sequence was obtained from a man aged 18 to 30 in good health and CMV-seronegative.

CDR3 sequence (DNA): TGCGCCAGCCCGGGACTAGCGGGAGGGCCCTCCTACAATGAGCAGTTCTTC. Its translation is CASPGLAGGPSYNEQFF. The chain recombines TRBV10-1 with TRBJ2-1; 16 bases are shared with TRBD2. Trimming cost V 8 bases and J 0 bases; bases outside gene matches: 4. CDR1 is WNHNN and CDR2 is SYGVQD in the germline V gene (reference sequence). This CDR3 has 17 residues.